This entry is about one T cell receptor beta chain. Its antigen remains undetermined. No much larger clonotype is one base removed from it; base qualities were not supplied. Libraries were built with the immunoSEQ multiplex PCR assay. For most patients, genomic DNA was isolated using the Qiagen DNeasy Blood and Tissue Kit and was shipped frozen to Adaptive Biotechnologies for TCR sequencing. High-throughput TCR-beta CDR3 sequencing of genomic DNA from most patients was performed by Adaptive Biotechnologies. The published analysis was carried out like this. Adaptive's ImmunoSEQ software was the source of the TCR sequencing data for about 20 patients, while a few other patients were processed with MiXCR and VDJtools. To correct CD4 versus CD8 sorting errors, any sequence found in both subsets at a frequency ratio below 5:1 was removed. CDR3 nucleotide sequences shared between donor and recipient were removed because the origin of such sequences could not be assigned. To count as alloreactive, a clone needed at least 2-fold expansion over unstimulated cells and a minimum CFSE-low frequency of 0.002% (template counts) or 0.001% (read counts). Clones were considered mappable if detected in sequenced pre-transplant spleen, lymph node, or MLR CFSE-low populations of the donor or recipient. Cumulative frequency of alloreactive clones was calculated as a percentage of all sequences weighted by copy number. Here the immuneACCESS table is served through TCRdb, limited to in-frame sequences with V and J called. Missing clones are a known gap in these copies; in checked studies unresolved V genes cover under half, and the rest lacks a known reason. V and J calls and clone size are those listed in that table; D and trimming were worked out from the DNA. The sample has 77,000 or so clones on record, approximately 94% of them singletons. Jointly, the top ten make up about 0.53% of the sample.

The data were obtained in a study of graft-versus-host responses after intestinal transplantation (dated by TCRdb to the early 2020s). About the study as a whole: The transplants that recipients got were multivisceral, liver-intestinal, or isolated intestinal. Instead of going to the commercial service, samples from a few later patients were sequenced in-house on an Illumina MiSeq and processed with MiXCR. Alloreactive clones were identified by sequencing pre-transplant mixed lymphocyte reaction products and comparing them with unstimulated pre-transplant donor and recipient T cells. Bulk TCR-beta CDR3 sequencing was used to track graft-versus-host and host-versus-graft alloreactive T cell clones in the graft, circulation and bone marrow after intestinal transplantation. Donor T cell macrochimerism was defined as a peak of at least 4% donor T cells among recipient peripheral blood mononuclear cells. The cohort enrolled about two dozen intestinal transplant recipients including one retransplant, and a few patients lacking pretransplant specimens were excluded. Every recipient was given anti-thymocyte globulin induction, followed by around three years of maintenance tacrolimus and steroids. What the authors observed across the whole study: GvH clones were found in recipient bone marrow, and some of the GvH clones appeared earlier in ileal mucosa or blood, which is consistent with an intestinal mucosal origin. Conclusions were limited by the relatively low number and heterogeneity of intestinal transplant patients. Early after transplant, declines in HvG clones were associated with peak levels of circulating GvH clones. High GvH to HvG T cell clonal ratios were observed in the allografts of patients with donor T cell macrochimerism.

Trimmed from V: 2 bases; trimmed from J: 3 bases; junction bases lacking a gene match: 7. Via the germline V gene (reference sequence), CDR1 is GTSNPN and CDR2 SVGIG. From the cysteine through the phenylalanine, the CDR3 covers 14 amino acids. Left in the record is the CDR3 DNA by itself, 42 bases read in frame from the first base. According to the study, the label for this sample's time point signals: cells obtained before transplantation from donor or recipient. CD3+CD4+ and CD3+CD8+ populations were FACS-sorted from unstimulated pre-transplant donor and recipient cells taken from spleen or lymph nodes.

This clonotype was obtained from a human donor who received an intestinal transplant. This chain is built from TRBV30 and TRBJ2-7; 7 bases in the junction line up with TRBD1. Material: unstimulated CD8+ T cells sorted from spleen or lymph node cells, obtained before intestinal transplant. The DNA is TGTGCCTGGAGTCCCTCAGGGGGATTCTACGAGCAGTACTTC. It translates to CAWSPSGGFYEQYF.